The clone carrying this T cell receptor beta chain was detected only once. These data are taken from a study of beta chain features in type 1 diabetes. Study details: Cell yields, age and gender were similar between patients and healthy donors.

Unmatched junction bases numbered 10, after V lost 4 bases and J lost 6 bases. Germline assignment: CDR1 MDHEN and CDR2 SYDVKM. There are 17 residues in the CDR3. Sequenced material consisted of expressed TCRB transcripts (all of the isolated RNA was reverse transcribed). An average of roughly 4 million reads was obtained for naive, central memory and regulatory T cell samples. Clones were read by immunoSEQ multiplex PCR, and TCRdb kept only the in-frame ones, dropping some. This table has about half a million clones, roughly 31% appearing once. Every participating donor gave one draw, a heparinised blood sample averaging about 100 mL.

This sequence originates from a man aged 18 to 29 in good health. This chain joins TRBV28 and TRBJ2-4, with TRBD1 matching over 12 bases. Sequenced material: naive CD4+ T cells from blood. DNA of the CDR3: TGTGCCAGCAGTTCCCATCCGGGACAGGGGGCGAGAAACATTCAGTACTTC. Its protein is CASSSHPGQGARNIQYF.